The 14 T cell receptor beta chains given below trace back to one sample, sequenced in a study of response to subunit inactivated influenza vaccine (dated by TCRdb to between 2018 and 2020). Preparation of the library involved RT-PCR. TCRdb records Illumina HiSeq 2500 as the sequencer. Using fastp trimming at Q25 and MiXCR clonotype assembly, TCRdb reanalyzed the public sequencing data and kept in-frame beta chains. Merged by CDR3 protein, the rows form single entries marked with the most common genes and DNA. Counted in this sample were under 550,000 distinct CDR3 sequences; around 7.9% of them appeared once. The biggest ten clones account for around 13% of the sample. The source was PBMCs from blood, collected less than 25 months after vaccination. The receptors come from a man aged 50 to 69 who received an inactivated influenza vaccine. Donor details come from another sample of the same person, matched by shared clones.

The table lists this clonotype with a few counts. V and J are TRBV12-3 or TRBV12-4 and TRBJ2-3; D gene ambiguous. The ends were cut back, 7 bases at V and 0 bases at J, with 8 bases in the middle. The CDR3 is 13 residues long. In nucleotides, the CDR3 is TGTGCCAGCATCGTGGATAGCACAGATACGCAGTATTTT. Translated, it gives CASIVDSTDTQYF.

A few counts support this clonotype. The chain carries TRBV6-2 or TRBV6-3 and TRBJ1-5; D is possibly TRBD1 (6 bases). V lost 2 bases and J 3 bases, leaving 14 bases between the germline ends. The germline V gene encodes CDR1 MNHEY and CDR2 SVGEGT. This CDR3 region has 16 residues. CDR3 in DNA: TGTGCCAGCAGTTACGGTCAGACAGGCTTCAATCAGCCCCAGCATTTT. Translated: CASSYGQTGFNQPQHF.

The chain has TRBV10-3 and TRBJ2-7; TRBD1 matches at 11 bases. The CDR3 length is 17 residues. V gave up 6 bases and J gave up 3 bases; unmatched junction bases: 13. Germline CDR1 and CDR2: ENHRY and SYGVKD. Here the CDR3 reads CAISTNLGQGANYEQYF. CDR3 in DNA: TGTGCCATCAGCACAAACTTAGGACAGGGGGCAAACTACGAGCAGTACTTC.

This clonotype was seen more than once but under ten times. CDR3 loop: CASSPNGDRVSYEQFF. The CDR3 nucleotides are TGCGCCAGCAGCCCTAACGGGGACAGGGTCTCCTATGAGCAGTTCTTC. This chain connects TRBV5-1 to TRBJ2-1; TRBD1 agrees at 9 bases. Germline CDR1 is SGHRS and CDR2 is YFSETQ. This CDR3 spans 16 amino acids. V shed 4 bases, J shed 8 bases, and the junction held 13 bases outside the gene matches.

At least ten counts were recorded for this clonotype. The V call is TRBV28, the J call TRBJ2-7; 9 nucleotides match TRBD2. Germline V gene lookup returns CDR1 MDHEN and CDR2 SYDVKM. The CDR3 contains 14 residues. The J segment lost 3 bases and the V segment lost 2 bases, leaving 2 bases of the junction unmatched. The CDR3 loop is CASSLGLAIYEQYF. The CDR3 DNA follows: TGTGCCAGCAGTTTAGGACTAGCGATCTACGAGCAGTACTTC. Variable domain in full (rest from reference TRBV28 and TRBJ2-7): DVKVTQSSRYLVKRTGEKVFLECVQDMDHENMFWYRQDPGLGLRLIYFSYDVKMKEKGDIPEGYSVSREKKERFSLILESASTNQTSMYLCASSLGLAIYEQYFGPGTRLTVT.

For the CDR3, the DNA is TGTGCCAGCAGCCAAGTCTCTTTTCGCACCGGGGAGCTGTTTTTT. Amino acids: CASSQVSFRTGELFF. The chain links TRBV4-2 to TRBJ2-2; D is ambiguous. Trimming removed 1 base at V and 4 bases at J, with 10 bases between. Germline CDR1 LGHNA, CDR2 YNFKEQ. This CDR3 is 15 amino acids long.

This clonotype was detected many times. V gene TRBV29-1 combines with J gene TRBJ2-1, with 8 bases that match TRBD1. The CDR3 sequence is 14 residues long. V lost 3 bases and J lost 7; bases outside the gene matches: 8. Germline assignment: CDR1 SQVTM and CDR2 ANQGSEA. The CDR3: CSVDLFGTGNEQFF. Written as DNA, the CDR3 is TGCAGCGTTGATCTGTTTGGGACAGGAAATGAGCAGTTCTTC.

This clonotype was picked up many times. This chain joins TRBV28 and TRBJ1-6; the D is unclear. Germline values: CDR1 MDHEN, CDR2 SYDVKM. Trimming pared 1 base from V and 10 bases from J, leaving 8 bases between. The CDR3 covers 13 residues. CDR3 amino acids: CASSLLGISPLHF. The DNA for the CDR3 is TGTGCCAGCAGTTTATTGGGCATCTCACCCCTCCACTTT.

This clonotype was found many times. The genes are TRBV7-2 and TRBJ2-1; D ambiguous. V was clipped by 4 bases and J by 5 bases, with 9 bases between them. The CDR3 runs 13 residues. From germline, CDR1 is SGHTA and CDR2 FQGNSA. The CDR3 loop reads CASSSRPNNEQFF. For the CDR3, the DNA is TGTGCCAGCAGCTCCCGCCCTAACAATGAGCAGTTCTTC.

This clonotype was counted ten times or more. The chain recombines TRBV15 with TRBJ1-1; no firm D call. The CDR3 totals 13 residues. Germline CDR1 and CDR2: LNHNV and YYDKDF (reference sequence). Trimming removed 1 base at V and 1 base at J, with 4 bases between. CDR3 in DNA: TGTGCCACCAGCAGAGCCAGGAACACTGAAGCTTTCTTT. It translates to CATSRARNTEAFF. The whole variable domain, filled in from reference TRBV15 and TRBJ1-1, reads DAMVIQNPRYQVTQFGKPVTLSCSQTLNHNVMYWYQQKSSQAPKLLFHYYDKDFNNEADTPDNFQSRRPNTSFCFLDIRSPGLGDTAMYLCATSRARNTEAFFGQGTRLTVV.

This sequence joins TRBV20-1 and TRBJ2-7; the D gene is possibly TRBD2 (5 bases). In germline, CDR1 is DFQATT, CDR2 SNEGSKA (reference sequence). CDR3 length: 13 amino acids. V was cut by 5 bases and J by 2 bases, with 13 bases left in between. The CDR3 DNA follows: TGCAGTGCTGGGATGACGGGAACCTACGAGCAGTACTTC. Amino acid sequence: CSAGMTGTYEQYF.

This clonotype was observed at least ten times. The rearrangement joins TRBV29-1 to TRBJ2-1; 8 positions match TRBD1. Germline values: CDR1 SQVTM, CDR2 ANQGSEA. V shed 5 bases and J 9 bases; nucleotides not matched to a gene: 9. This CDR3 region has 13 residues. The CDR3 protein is CSVFGTGQSEQFF. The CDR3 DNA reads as TGCAGCGTTTTCGGGACAGGTCAGTCTGAGCAGTTCTTC.

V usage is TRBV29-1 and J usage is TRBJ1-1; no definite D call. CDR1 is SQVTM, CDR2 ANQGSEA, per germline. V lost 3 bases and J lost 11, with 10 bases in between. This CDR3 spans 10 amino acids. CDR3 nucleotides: TGCAGCGTTGAGTCAGGTGGCGCTTTCTTT. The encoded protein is CSVESGGAFF.

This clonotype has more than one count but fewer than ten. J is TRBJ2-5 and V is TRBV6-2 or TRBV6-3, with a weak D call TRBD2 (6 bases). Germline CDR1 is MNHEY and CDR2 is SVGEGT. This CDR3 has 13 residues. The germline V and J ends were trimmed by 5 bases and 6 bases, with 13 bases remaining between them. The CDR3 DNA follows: TGTGCCAGCAGTCTGCGGGGTTTGCAGACCCAGTACTTC. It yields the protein CASSLRGLQTQYF.